This TCR beta chain comes out of a study of T cell changes during pregnancy in multiple sclerosis. Trimming removed 2 bases from V and 2 bases from J, with 9 bases in between. Germline loops: CDR1 SGHNT, CDR2 YENEEA. The CDR3 totals 14 residues. The method was immunoSEQ multiplex PCR; TCRdb's version includes in-frame clones alone and lacks a portion of them. The sample has about 28,000 clones, around nine tenths seen once; the top ten hold about 0.7%. This clone was detected only once. This sequence originates from a female donor in good health, enrolled as a control in a pregnancy study. The source material was CD4+ T cells from peripheral blood mononuclear cells, sampled in the first trimester of pregnancy. The genes are TRBV11-3 and TRBJ2-5; the D is unclear. The CDR3 region has the DNA TGTGCCAGCAGCTTAACAAGGAGTCAAGAGACCCAGTACTTC. Its protein product is CASSLTRSQETQYF.